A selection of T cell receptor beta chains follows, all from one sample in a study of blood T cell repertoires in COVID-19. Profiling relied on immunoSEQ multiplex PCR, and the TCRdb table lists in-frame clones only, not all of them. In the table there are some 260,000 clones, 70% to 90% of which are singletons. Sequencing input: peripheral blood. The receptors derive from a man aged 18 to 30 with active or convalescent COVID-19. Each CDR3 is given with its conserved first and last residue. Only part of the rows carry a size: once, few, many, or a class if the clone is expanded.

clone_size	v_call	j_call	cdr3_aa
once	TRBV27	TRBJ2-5	CASSSGTSALETQYF
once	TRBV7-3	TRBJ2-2	CASSPSGGGELFF
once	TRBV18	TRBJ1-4	CASSPRIIQGEKLFF
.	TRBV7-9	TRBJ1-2	CASSFGTGDYGYTF
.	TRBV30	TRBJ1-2	CAWSVGGESGYTF
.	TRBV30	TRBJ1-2	CAWGQGVGYTF
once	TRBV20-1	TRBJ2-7	CSASRGLTAYEQYF
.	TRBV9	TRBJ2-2	CASSVARVEWAGELFF
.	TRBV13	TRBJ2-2	CASSLDRGPGITGELFF
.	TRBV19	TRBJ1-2	CASSLGIQGFLGGYTF
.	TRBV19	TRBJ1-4	CASSPLGGTNEKLFF
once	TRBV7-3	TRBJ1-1	CASSLWFSTEAFF
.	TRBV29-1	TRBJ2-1	CSAEGGRRHNEQFF
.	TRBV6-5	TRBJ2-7	CASSLAGVGSYEQYF
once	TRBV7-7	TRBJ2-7	CASSSTQGGYEQYF
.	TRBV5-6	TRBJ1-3	CASSPRSGQGTGNTIYF
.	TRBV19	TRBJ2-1	CASSMVGGDPSYNEQFF
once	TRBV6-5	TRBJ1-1	CASSYSSQAFF
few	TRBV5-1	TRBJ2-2	CASSRLAGEVRTGELFF
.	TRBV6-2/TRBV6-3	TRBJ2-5	CASSYIGEEEETQYF
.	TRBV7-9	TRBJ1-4	CASSRTGGGLGEKLFF
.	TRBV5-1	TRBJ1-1	CASSLFRTGGEAFF
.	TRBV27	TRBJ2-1	CASSPLAGDSYNEQFF
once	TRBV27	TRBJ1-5	CASRGTANQPQHF
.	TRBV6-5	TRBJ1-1	CASSRGTEAFF
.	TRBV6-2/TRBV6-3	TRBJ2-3	CASSSAEASTDTQYF
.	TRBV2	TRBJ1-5	CASRGQGGQPQHF
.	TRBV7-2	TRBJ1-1	CASSLRQGAAEAFF
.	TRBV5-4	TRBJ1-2	CASSLAGQGGHGYTF
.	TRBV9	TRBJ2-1	CASSVGSGGGEQFF
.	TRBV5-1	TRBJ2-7	CASSLIGQGSYEQYF
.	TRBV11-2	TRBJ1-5	CASSFNSNQPQHF
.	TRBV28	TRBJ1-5	CASSPRDRGYQPQHF